This T cell receptor beta chain appears in the sequencing data of a study of OX40 agonist ivuxolimab in advanced cancers. The method was immunoSEQ multiplex PCR; TCRdb's version includes in-frame clones alone and lacks a portion of them. The repertoire holds about 79,000 clones, 88% seen once, with roughly 4% in the top ten. The sample consisted of CD4+ or CD8+ T cells sorted from blood, taken in a trial of the OX40 agonist ivuxolimab. This sequence was found in an adult with an advanced solid tumor such as melanoma, head and neck, liver or kidney cancer.

The CDR3 here is CASSIGGASGRALLSYNEQFF. The CDR3, as DNA: TGTGCCAGTAGTATAGGGGGGGCTAGCGGGAGGGCCCTTTTGTCCTACAATGAGCAGTTCTTC. The V and J genes are TRBV19 and TRBJ2-1; 12 positions match TRBD2. V gave up 1 base and J gave up 1 base; unmatched junction bases: 14. Germline CDR1 reads LNHDA; CDR2 reads SQIVND (reference sequence). CDR3 size: 21 residues.